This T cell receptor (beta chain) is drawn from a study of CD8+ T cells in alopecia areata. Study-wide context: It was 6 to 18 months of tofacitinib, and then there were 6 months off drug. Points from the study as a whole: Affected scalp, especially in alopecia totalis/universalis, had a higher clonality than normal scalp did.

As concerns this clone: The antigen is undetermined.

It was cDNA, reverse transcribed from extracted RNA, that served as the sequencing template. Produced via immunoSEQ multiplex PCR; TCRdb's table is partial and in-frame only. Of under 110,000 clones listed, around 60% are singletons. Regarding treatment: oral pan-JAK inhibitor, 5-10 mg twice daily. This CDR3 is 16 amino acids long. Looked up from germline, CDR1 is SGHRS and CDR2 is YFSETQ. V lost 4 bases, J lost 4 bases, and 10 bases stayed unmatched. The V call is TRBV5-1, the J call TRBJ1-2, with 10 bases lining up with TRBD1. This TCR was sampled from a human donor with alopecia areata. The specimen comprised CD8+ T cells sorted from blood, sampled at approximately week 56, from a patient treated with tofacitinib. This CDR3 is CASSPATGGEGYGYTF. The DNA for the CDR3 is TGCGCCAGCAGCCCCGCGACAGGGGGCGAAGGCTATGGCTACACCTTC.